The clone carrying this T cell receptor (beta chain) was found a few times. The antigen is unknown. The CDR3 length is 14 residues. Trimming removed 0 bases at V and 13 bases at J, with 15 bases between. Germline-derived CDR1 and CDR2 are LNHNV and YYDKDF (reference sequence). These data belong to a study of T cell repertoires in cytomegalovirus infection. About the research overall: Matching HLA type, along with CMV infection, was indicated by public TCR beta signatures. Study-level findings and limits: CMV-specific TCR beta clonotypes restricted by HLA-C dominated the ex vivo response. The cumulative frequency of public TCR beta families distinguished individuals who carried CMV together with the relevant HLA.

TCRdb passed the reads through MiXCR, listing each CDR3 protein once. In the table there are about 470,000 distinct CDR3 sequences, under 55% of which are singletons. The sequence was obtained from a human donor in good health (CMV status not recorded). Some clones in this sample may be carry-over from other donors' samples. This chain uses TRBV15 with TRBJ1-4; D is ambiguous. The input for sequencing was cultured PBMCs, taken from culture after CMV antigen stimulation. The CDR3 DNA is TGTGCCACCAGCAGAGATAATAGGGATTCTATACTGTTTTTT. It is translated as CATSRDNRDSILFF.